Following are 13 T cell receptor beta chains from one sample sequenced in a study of blood T cell repertoires in COVID-19. Assay: immunoSEQ multiplex PCR; the TCRdb copy retains only in-frame clones and omits some. The sample consists of about 170,000 clones, approximately 85% of them appearing once. The sequencing sample was made of peripheral blood. These receptors were taken from a woman at least 80 years old with COVID-19, enrolled during active disease.

This clone turned up a few times. The chain has TRBV9 and TRBJ1-1, with D unclear. The CDR3 is 13 amino acids. V lost 3 bases, J lost 1 base, and 7 bases lay in between. Germline V gene data show CDR1 as SGDLS and CDR2 as YYNGEE. For the CDR3, the DNA is TGTGCCAGCAGCGGAGGAAAGAACACTGAAGCTTTCTTT. Encoded protein: CASSGGKNTEAFF.

The chain carries TRBV7-2 and TRBJ1-1; TRBD1 is a possible D gene (5 bases). The CDR3 loop spans 14 amino acids. V was cut by 3 bases and J by 4 bases, with 12 bases left in between. Germline V CDR1 and CDR2: SGHTA, FQGNSA. CDR3 protein: CASSLQGRGTEAFF. The CDR3 coding sequence is TGTGCCAGCAGCTTGCAGGGTCGTGGCACTGAAGCTTTCTTT.

V usage is TRBV5-1 and J usage is TRBJ1-6; 7 bases agree with TRBD1. V lost 0 bases and J lost 1; bases outside the gene matches: 1. CDR1 is SGHRS and CDR2 is YFSETQ in the germline V gene. The CDR3 has 16 amino acids. The CDR3 DNA reads as TGCGCCAGCAGCTTGGAGGGGGCTTCCTATAATTCACCCCTCCACTTT. Its protein product is CASSLEGASYNSPLHF.

V is TRBV11-2 and J is TRBJ1-2, with 12 positions matching TRBD1. The CDR3 has 14 amino acids. Germline CDR1 is SGHAT and CDR2 is FQNNGV. The trim removed 4 bases at V and 7 bases at J, leaving 4 bases unmatched. The CDR3 spells CASSSGQGATGYTF. CDR3 DNA: TGTGCCAGCAGCTCGGGACAGGGGGCGACTGGCTACACCTTC.

The J gene is TRBJ1-6, the V gene TRBV28, with 10 bases aligning to TRBD1. The CDR3 spans 16 residues. Germline-derived CDR1 and CDR2 are MDHEN and SYDVKM. V lost 6 bases and J lost 3; bases outside the gene matches: 5. The DNA of the CDR3 is TGTGCCAGCAGGCCCCGGACAGGGGGCTATAATTCACCCCTCCACTTT. Its translation: CASRPRTGGYNSPLHF.

The V call is TRBV10-3, the J call TRBJ2-3, with TRBD2 identical over 8 bases. This CDR3 is built from 18 residues. V trimming: 6 bases; J trimming: 3 bases; junction bases outside the gene matches: 17. Germline lookup yields CDR1 ENHRY and CDR2 SYGVKD. The CDR3 region has the DNA TGTGCCATCAGCGCCTCGGGGGTGTCGGGGGGGTTAACAGATACGCAGTATTTT. Translation gives CAISASGVSGGLTDTQYF.

The V and J genes are TRBV7-3 and TRBJ2-5, with TRBD1 matching over 10 bases. This CDR3 region has 14 residues. Trimming cost V 4 bases and J 7 bases; bases outside gene matches: 6. Germline values: CDR1 SGHTA, CDR2 FQGTGA. The CDR3 spells CASSSGTGEGTQYF. The CDR3 DNA follows: TGTGCCAGCAGCTCAGGGACAGGGGAAGGGACCCAGTACTTC.

The chain combines TRBV10-3 with TRBJ2-2, with 9 bases fitting TRBD2. The CDR3 length is 14 residues. Germline lookup yields CDR1 ENHRY and CDR2 SYGVKD. J gave up 7 bases and V 5 bases, and 5 bases lay outside the gene matches. CDR3 in amino acids: CAISPGLAGGELFF. The CDR3 DNA reads as TGTGCCATCAGTCCGGGACTAGCCGGCGGGGAGCTGTTTTTT.

The chain uses TRBV21-1 and TRBJ2-5; the D call TRBD1 from the table was never checked on the DNA. TRBV21-1 is described as a pseudogene. This CDR3 comprises 16 residues. The CDR3 bases are TGTGCCAGCAGCAAAGTAGGGGCTCGAATCCAAGAGACCCAGTACTTC. This encodes CASSKVGARIQETQYF.

This chain connects TRBV7-9 to TRBJ2-7; unclear D gene. This CDR3 comprises 12 residues. The ends were cut back, 6 bases at V and 0 bases at J, with 6 bases in the middle. Germline CDR1 is SEHNR and CDR2 is FQNEAQ (reference sequence). CDR3 DNA: TGTGCCAGCAGGCGGAACTCCTACGAGCAGTACTTC. Encoded protein: CASRRNSYEQYF.

This chain's CDR3 is CASRDRGNSPLHF. For the CDR3, the DNA is TGTGCCAGTAGGGACAGGGGAAATTCACCCCTCCACTTT. The chain recombines TRBV19 with TRBJ1-6; 9 nucleotides match TRBD1. With 6 bases clipped from V and 7 bases from J, the junction kept 1 base outside the gene matches. Germline V lookup: CDR1 LNHDA, CDR2 SQIVND (reference sequence). This CDR3 region has 13 residues.

This chain uses TRBV11-3 with TRBJ2-2; 7 positions match TRBD1. V was clipped by 5 bases and J by 2 bases; unmatched bases: 8. The CDR3 has 16 amino acids. The germline V gene encodes CDR1 SGHNT and CDR2 YENEEA. The CDR3 sequence is CASSPQTGRNTGELFF. As DNA, the CDR3 is TGTGCCAGCAGCCCACAGACAGGGCGAAACACCGGGGAGCTGTTTTTT.

A remark on this clone: The junction and the germline gene differ at one end; a read error may be behind it. J is TRBJ2-1 and V is TRBV9; a weak D match, TRBD1 (6 bases). Germline values: CDR1 SGDLS, CDR2 YYNGEE. The CDR3 contains 15 residues. CDR3 in amino acids: CASSGKTGSYSEQFF. Written as DNA, the CDR3 is TGTGCCAGCAGCGGAAAGACAGGTAGCTACAGTGAGCAGTTCTTC.